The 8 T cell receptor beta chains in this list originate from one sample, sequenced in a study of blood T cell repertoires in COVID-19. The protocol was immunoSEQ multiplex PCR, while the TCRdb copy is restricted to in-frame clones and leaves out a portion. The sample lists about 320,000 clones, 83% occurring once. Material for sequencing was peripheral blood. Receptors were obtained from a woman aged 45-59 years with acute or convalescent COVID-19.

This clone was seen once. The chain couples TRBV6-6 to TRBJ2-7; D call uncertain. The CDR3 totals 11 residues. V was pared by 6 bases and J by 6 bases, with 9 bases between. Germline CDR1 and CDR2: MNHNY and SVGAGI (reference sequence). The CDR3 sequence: CASSSETEQYF. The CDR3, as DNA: TGTGCCAGCAGCTCGGAGACCGAGCAGTACTTC.

The CDR3 loop is CSVERGGANTGELFF. The CDR3 region has the DNA TGCAGCGTTGAAAGGGGGGGCGCGAACACCGGGGAGCTGTTTTTT. The V and J genes are TRBV29-1 and TRBJ2-2; D is perhaps TRBD2 (7 bases). The V end lost 2 bases, the J end lost 0 bases, and 10 bases lay between the germline ends. The germline gives CDR1 SQVTM, CDR2 ANQGSEA. The CDR3 consists of 15 residues.

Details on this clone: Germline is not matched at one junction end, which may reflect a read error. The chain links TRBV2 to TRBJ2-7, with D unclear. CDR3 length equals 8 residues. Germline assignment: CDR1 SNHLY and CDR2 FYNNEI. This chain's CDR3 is CASSGSGF. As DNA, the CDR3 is TGTGCCAGCAGTGGGTCGGGCTTC.

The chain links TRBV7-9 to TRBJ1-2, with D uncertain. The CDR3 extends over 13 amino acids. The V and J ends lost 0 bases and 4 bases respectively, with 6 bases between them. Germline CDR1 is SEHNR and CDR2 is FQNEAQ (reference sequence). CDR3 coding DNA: TGTGCCAGCAGCTTAGCGCAGCGCTATGGCTACACCTTC. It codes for CASSLAQRYGYTF.

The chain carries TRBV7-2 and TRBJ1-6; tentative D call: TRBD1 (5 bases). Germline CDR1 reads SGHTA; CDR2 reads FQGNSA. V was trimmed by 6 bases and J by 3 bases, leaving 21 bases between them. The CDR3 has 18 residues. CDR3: CASRVAPRVAGYNSPLHF. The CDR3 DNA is TGTGCCAGCAGGGTGGCCCCCAGGGTAGCCGGCTATAATTCACCCCTCCACTTT.

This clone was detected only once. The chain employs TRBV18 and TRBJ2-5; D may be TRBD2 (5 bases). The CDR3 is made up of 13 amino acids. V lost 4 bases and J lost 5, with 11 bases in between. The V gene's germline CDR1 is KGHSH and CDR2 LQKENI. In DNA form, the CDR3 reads TGTGCCAGCTCACAGGACTTGGCCGAGACCCAGTACTTC. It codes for CASSQDLAETQYF.

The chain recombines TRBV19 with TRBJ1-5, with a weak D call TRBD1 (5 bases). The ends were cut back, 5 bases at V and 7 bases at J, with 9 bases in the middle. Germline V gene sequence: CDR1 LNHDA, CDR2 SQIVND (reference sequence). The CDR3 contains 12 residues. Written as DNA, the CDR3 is TGTGCCAGTAGTTCAGGGCTCCAGCCCCAGCATTTT. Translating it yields CASSSGLQPQHF.

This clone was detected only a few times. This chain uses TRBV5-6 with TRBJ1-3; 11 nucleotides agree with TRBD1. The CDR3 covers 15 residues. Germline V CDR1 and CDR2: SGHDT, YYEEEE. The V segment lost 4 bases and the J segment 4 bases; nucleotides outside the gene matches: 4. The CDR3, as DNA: TGTGCCAGCAGCAGGACAGGGGGCGCCGGAAACACCATATATTTT. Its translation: CASSRTGGAGNTIYF.